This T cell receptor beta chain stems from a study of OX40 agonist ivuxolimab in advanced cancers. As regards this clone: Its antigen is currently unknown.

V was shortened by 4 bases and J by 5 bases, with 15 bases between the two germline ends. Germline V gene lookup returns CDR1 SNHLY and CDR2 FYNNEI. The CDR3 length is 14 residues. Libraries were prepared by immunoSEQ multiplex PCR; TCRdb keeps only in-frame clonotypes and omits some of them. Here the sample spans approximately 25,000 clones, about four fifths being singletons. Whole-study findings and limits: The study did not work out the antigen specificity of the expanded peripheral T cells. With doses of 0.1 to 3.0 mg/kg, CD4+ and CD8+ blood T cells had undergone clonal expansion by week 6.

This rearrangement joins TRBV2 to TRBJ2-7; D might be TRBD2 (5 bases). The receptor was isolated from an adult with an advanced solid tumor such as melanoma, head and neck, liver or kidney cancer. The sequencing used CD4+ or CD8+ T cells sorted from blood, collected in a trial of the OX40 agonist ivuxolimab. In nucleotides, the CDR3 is TGTGCCAGCAGTGGACGTACTAGTTTCCACGAGCAGTACTTC. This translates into CASSGRTSFHEQYF.